This record looks at one TCR beta chain sequence and its context. The antigen is not known. TCRdb independently ran MiXCR on the reads; one entry per CDR3 protein. The sample has nearly 450,000 distinct CDR3 sequences, roughly a third seen once. The sample belongs to a study of T cell repertoires in cytomegalovirus infection. At the level of the study: Public TCR beta signatures provided an indication of both CMV infection and a matching HLA type.

Regarding the study as a whole: The cumulative frequency of public TCR beta families identified carriers of CMV plus the relevant HLA. CMV-specific HLA-C-restricted TCR beta clonotypes dominated the ex vivo response.

The material sequenced was PBMCs. This TCR derives from a human donor in good health (CMV status not recorded). Some clones in this sample may be carry-over from other donors' samples.

CDR3 protein: CARSADRTNTEAFF. In DNA, the CDR3 is TGTGCCAGAAGCGCGGACAGGACGAACACTGAAGCTTTCTTT. The chain links TRBV7-9 to TRBJ1-1; 7 positions match TRBD1. The CDR3 extends over 14 amino acids. V lost 9 bases, J lost 1 base, and 8 bases stayed unmatched. Looked up from germline, CDR1 is SEHNR and CDR2 is FQNEAQ (reference sequence). Variable domain in full (rest from reference TRBV7-9 and TRBJ1-1): DTGVSQNPRHKITKRGQNVTFRCDPISEHNRLYWYRQTLGQGPEFLTYFQNEAQLEKSRLLSDRFSAERPKGSFSTLEIQRTEQGDSAMYLCARSADRTNTEAFFGQGTRLTVV.